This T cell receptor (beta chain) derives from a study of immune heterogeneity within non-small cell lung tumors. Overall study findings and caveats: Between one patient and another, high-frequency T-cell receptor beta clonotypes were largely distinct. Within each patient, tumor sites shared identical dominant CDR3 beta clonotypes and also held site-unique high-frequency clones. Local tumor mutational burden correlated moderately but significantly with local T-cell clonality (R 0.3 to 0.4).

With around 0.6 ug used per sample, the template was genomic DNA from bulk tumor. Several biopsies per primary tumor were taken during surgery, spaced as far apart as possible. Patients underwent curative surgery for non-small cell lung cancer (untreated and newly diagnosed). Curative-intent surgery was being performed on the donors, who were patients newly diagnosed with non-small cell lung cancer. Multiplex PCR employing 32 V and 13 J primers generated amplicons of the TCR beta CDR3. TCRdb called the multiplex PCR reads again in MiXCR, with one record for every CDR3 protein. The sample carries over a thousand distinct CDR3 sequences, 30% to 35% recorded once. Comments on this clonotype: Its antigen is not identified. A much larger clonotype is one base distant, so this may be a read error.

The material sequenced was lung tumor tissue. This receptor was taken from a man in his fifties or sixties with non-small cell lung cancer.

The CDR3 region has the DNA TGTGCCAGCTCAGTGGGACTAGCGGGAGGTTTCCTTTACAATGAGCAGTTCTTC. Translation gives CASSVGLAGGFLYNEQFF. This sequence joins TRBV18 and TRBJ2-1, with 15 bases that match TRBD2. From germline, CDR1 is KGHSH and CDR2 LQKENI. Trimming removed 5 bases from V and 4 bases from J; junction bases left unmatched: 9. CDR3 size: 18 residues.